The present T cell receptor beta chain was sequenced within a study of PD-1 blockade in mismatch repair-deficient tumors. For the study at large: Patients had about a dozen mismatch repair-deficient cancer types and were previously treated and progressing.

Data came from immunoSEQ multiplex PCR; TCRdb stores just in-frame clones and leaves some out. The table has about 25,000 clones, roughly 84% seen once. V lost 4 bases to trimming and J lost 3 bases, with 15 bases between them. Germline assignment: CDR1 MNHEY and CDR2 SMNVEV (reference sequence). The CDR3 has 15 residues. The chain employs TRBV27 and TRBJ1-1; maybe TRBD1 (5 bases). The sequencing used PBMCs, collected before pembrolizumab treatment. This receptor was identified in an adult with mismatch repair-deficient cancer. This chain's CDR3 is CASSSQEGSYTEAFF. DNA of the CDR3: TGTGCCAGCAGTTCCCAGGAGGGGTCCTACACTGAAGCTTTCTTT.